This TCR beta chain stems from a study of cytomegalovirus exposure and HLA in healthy donors. Turning to the study itself: Later, an analysis reported that the 130 or so validation repertoires had used the same platform as the 550 to 750 first-cohort repertoires.

Germline-derived CDR1 and CDR2 are SEHNR and FQNEAQ (reference sequence). The CDR3 has 14 amino acids. V gave up 1 base and J gave up 2 bases; unmatched junction bases: 2. This clone came up once. Method: immunoSEQ multiplex PCR; TCRdb's copy keeps in-frame clones and lacks some. This table has more than 95,000 clones, roughly 88% appearing once. The donors were in the approximately 120-subject validation cohort, distinct from the roughly 600-subject first cohort. Source material: PBMCs. This receptor was taken from a man aged 18 to 35 in good health and CMV-seronegative. The rearrangement uses TRBV7-9 and TRBJ2-7; 7 positions agree with TRBD2. The CDR3 spells CASSLGGGTYEQYF. DNA of the CDR3: TGTGCCAGCAGCTTAGGGGGGGGTACCTACGAGCAGTACTTC.